This TCR beta chain derives from a study of chemoradiotherapy in HPV16-positive cancers. For the study at large: A couple of HPV16-positive patients' cells yielded candidate HPV-specific clones and common motifs.

TCRdb's copy holds only in-frame clones and misses some; the assay was immunoSEQ multiplex PCR. Here the sample spans some 34,000 clones, 80% to 95% being singletons. Per the germline V gene, CDR1 is SNHLY and CDR2 is FYNNEI. V was shortened by 6 bases and J by 3 bases, with 11 bases between the two germline ends. This CDR3 comprises 13 residues. V and J are TRBV2 and TRBJ1-1; D ambiguous. This TCR was recovered from a human donor with HPV-associated anogenital cancer. This specimen consisted of blood, obtained from a patient who underwent chemoradiotherapy. CDR3 in DNA: TGTGCCAGCAGACCACTGACATACACTGAAGCTTTCTTT. This sequence encodes CASRPLTYTEAFF.